This TCR beta chain was profiled in a study of CD8 T cells in Susac syndrome. FACS was used to enrich TEMRA cells, whereas the CD8+ and CD4+ T cells were obtained by negative isolation. V shed 5 bases and J shed 4 bases, with 5 bases lying between them. CDR3 length: 11 residues. CDR1 is SEHNR, CDR2 FQNEAQ, per germline (reference sequence). With random hexamers, about 0.45 to 1 ug RNA was reverse transcribed. Amplification of TCR beta CDR3 by immunoSEQ multiplex PCR spanned 54 Vbeta and 13 Jbeta. Each CDR3 protein gets one entry after TCRdb re-called the immunoSEQ multiplex PCR reads with MiXCR. The sample lists 45,000 to 60,000 distinct CDR3 sequences, about 92% seen once, with around 0.38% in the top ten. For this clonotype: Antigen: not known.

Study conclusions and caveats: The TCR sequencing and HLA analysis in the study involved a relatively small number of individuals, as the study acknowledged.

The sequenced sample was CD8+ T cells from PBMCs. The rearrangement joins TRBV7-9 to TRBJ2-5; D gene unclear. The clonotype originates from a human donor in good health. The CDR3 DNA sequence: TGTGCCAGCAGCCGTCGAGAGACCCAGTACTTC. It encodes CASSRRETQYF. The full variable domain, in which reference TRBV7-9 and TRBJ2-5 provide the parts outside the CDR3, is DTGVSQNPRHKITKRGQNVTFRCDPISEHNRLYWYRQTLGQGPEFLTYFQNEAQLEKSRLLSDRFSAERPKGSFSTLEIQRTEQGDSAMYLCASSRRETQYFGPGTRLLVL.